This T cell receptor beta chain is drawn from a study of Ad26.COV2.S vaccination and SARS-CoV-2 variants. Assay used: immunoSEQ multiplex PCR; TCRdb lists only in-frame clones, some missing. The sample yields 380,000 or so clones, around 82% seen once. Indicated treatment: 19 received Ad26.COV2.S at low or high dose, single or two shots; roughly 5 received placebo; per-sample allocation not given. It was on day 63 after the first vaccine or placebo injection that samples were taken. The V gene lost 0 bases and the J gene lost 0 bases, with 9 bases spanning the gap. Germline CDR1 and CDR2: MNHEY and SVGAGI. The CDR3 is 16 residues long.

The sequenced sample was peripheral blood, obtained in a trial of Ad26.COV2.S vaccine versus placebo. The chain employs TRBV6-5 and TRBJ1-3; D not resolved. The source is a person between 18 and 59 years old who received the Ad26.COV2.S COVID-19 vaccine or a placebo. The CDR3 region is CASSYSILTSGNTIYF. The CDR3 nucleotides read TGTGCCAGCAGTTACTCGATATTAACCTCTGGAAACACCATATATTTT.